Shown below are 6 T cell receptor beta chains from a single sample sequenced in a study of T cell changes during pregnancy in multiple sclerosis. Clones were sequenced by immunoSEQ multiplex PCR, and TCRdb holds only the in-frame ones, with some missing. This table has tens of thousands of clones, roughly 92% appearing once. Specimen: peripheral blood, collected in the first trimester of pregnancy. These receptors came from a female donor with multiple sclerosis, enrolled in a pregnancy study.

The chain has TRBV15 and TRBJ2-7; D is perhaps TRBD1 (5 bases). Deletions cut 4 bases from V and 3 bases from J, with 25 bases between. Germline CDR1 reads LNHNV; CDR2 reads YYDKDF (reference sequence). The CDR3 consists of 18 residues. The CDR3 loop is CATSTDQPRQLANYEQYF. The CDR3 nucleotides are TGTGCCACCAGCACCGACCAACCTCGACAGTTGGCTAACTACGAGCAGTACTTC.

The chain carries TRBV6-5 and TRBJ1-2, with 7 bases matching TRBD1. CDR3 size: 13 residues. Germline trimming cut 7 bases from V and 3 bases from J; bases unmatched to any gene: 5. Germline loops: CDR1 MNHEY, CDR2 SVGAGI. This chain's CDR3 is CASTGQLHYGYTF. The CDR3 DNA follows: TGTGCCAGCACGGGACAGCTCCACTATGGCTACACCTTC.

This chain's CDR3 is CASSFLTDTQYF. In DNA, the CDR3 is TGCGCCAGCAGCTTTCTCACAGATACGCAGTATTTT. This chain links TRBV5-1 with TRBJ2-3, with D unclear. Trimming cost V 2 bases and J 2 bases, with 3 bases left between them. The CDR3 loop spans 12 amino acids. CDR1 is SGHRS and CDR2 is YFSETQ in the germline V gene.

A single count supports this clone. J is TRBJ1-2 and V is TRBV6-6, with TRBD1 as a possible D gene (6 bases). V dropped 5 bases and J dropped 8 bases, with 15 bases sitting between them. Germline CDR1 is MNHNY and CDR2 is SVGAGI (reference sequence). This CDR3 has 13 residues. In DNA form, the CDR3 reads TGTGCCAGCAGTCTATACAGGGATTGGGGCTACACCTTC. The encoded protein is CASSLYRDWGYTF.

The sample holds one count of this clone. CDR3 in amino acids: CASSSDRGNEKLFF. The DNA of the CDR3 is TGCGCCAGCAGCTCCGACAGGGGGAATGAAAAACTGTTTTTT. The chain recombines TRBV5-1 with TRBJ1-4, with TRBD1 identical over 9 bases. In germline, CDR1 is SGHRS, CDR2 YFSETQ. The CDR3 spans 14 residues. V lost 3 bases and J lost 5; bases outside the gene matches: 2.

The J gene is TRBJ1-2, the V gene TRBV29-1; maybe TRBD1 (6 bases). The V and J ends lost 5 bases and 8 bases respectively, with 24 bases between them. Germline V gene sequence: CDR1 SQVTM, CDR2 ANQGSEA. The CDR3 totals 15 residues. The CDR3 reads CSVMGGSPNRGGYTF. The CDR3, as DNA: TGCAGCGTTATGGGGGGGAGCCCCAATAGGGGGGGCTACACCTTC.